This T cell receptor beta chain was observed in a study of T cells after yellow fever vaccination. TCRdb used MiXCR to reprocess the 5' RACE reads, holding one entry per CDR3 protein. The table includes a few hundred thousand distinct CDR3 sequences, 6.9% detected once. Only a few counts were recorded for this clonotype. Germline CDR1 MNHNS, CDR2 SASEGT. Deletions cut 5 bases from V and 3 bases from J, with 24 bases between. The CDR3 loop spans 18 amino acids. Sequencing used CD4+ T cells sorted from PBMCs, obtained 15 days after the yellow fever booster vaccination. The J gene is TRBJ2-3, the V gene TRBV6-1, with a weak D call TRBD1 (6 bases). The clonotype originates from a man aged 25 to 40 who received the YFV17D yellow fever vaccine. CDR3 region: CASSREGTTPTATDTQYF. The CDR3 coding sequence is TGTGCCAGCAGTCGTGAGGGGACAACCCCGACCGCTACAGATACGCAGTATTTT.